The rows below give T cell receptor beta chains drawn from one sample of a study of spatial heterogeneity in lung cancer. TCRdb passed the 5' RACE reads through MiXCR, listing each CDR3 protein once. The sample has approximately 3,300 distinct CDR3 sequences; 2.5% to 4% are singletons. The specimen was lung tumor tissue, collected at surgery. These receptors originate from a male donor with early-stage non-small cell lung cancer. Both conserved end residues are part of each CDR3. The D gene is left open where the match is weak. Clone size, where shown, is once, few, many, or a class for clones that have expanded.

D	V	size	J	CDR3	DNA
TRBD1	TRBV6-1	large	TRBJ2-2	CASRGAGGATGELFF	TGTGCCAGCAGGGGGGCAGGGGGAGCCACCGGGGAGCTGTTTTTT
TRBD2	TRBV4-2	many	TRBJ2-3	CASSQGLAGAEDTQYF	TGTGCCAGCAGCCAGGGACTAGCGGGGGCCGAGGATACGCAGTATTTT
-	TRBV7-9	medium-sized	TRBJ1-1	CASSLAVGWEAFF	TGTGCCAGCAGCTTAGCGGTTGGATGGGAAGCTTTCTTT
-	TRBV9	many	TRBJ2-5	CASSVVRGDQETQYF	TGTGCCAGCAGCGTAGTTAGAGGGGACCAAGAGACCCAGTACTTC
-	TRBV12-3/TRBV12-4	few	TRBJ2-5	CASSFRGGGETQYF	TGTGCCAGCAGTTTTAGAGGGGGAGGAGAGACCCAGTACTTC
-	TRBV11-2	medium-sized	TRBJ2-1	CASSLAGVSSYNEQFF	TGTGCCAGCAGCTTAGCGGGGGTGAGCTCCTACAATGAGCAGTTCTTC
TRBD1	TRBV5-1	medium-sized	TRBJ2-1	CASSLSGQTYNEQFF	TGCGCCAGCAGCCTATCGGGACAGACCTACAATGAGCAGTTCTTC
-	TRBV4-3	medium-sized	TRBJ1-6	CASSRTRDSPLHF	TGCGCCAGCAGCCGAACCAGGGATTCACCCCTCCACTTT
TRBD1	TRBV4-2	medium-sized	TRBJ1-2	CASSQVLQGGRYGYTF	TGTGCCAGCAGCCAAGTTCTTCAGGGGGGTCGCTATGGCTACACCTTC
-	TRBV5-5	-	TRBJ2-7	CASSLGQEGEQYF	TGTGCCAGCAGCTTGGGACAAGAGGGTGAGCAGTACTTC
TRBD1	TRBV10-3	medium-sized	TRBJ1-5	CAISEGDRDQPQHF	TGTGCCATCAGTGAGGGGGACAGAGATCAGCCCCAGCATTTT
-	TRBV4-3	medium-sized	TRBJ2-2	CASSKVDKDFTGELFF	TGCGCCAGCAGCAAGGTGGACAAGGATTTTACTGGGGAGCTGTTTTTT
-	TRBV2	medium-sized	TRBJ1-5	CASSEARGAGQPQHF	TGTGCCAGCAGTGAAGCACGGGGGGCAGGACAGCCCCAGCATTTT
-	TRBV20-1	medium-sized	TRBJ2-3	CSANSPILTDTQYF	TGCAGTGCTAACTCACCGATCCTCACAGATACGCAGTATTTT
TRBD2	TRBV7-9	large	TRBJ2-1	CASSEGPGRNNEQFF	TGTGCCAGCAGCGAAGGGCCCGGGAGGAACAATGAGCAGTTCTTC
-	TRBV9	-	TRBJ2-2	CASSGIESTGELFF	TGTGCCAGCAGCGGTATCGAATCAACCGGGGAGCTGTTTTTT
-	TRBV4-2	medium-sized	TRBJ2-3	CASSQWDTDTQYF	TGTGCCAGCAGCCAATGGGACACAGATACGCAGTATTTT
-	TRBV7-9	medium-sized	TRBJ2-7	CASTGGGYEQYF	TGTGCCAGCACCGGAGGGGGCTACGAGCAGTACTTC
TRBD1	TRBV12-3/TRBV12-4	medium-sized	TRBJ1-3	CASRQTGIRNTIYF	TGTGCCAGCAGGCAGACAGGGATACGAAACACCATATATTTT
-	TRBV6-1	-	TRBJ1-1	CASSSYRNTEAFF	TGTGCCAGCAGTAGTTACAGGAACACTGAAGCTTTCTTT
-	TRBV7-8	few	TRBJ2-5	CASSLGAQGAREAQYF	TGTGCCAGCAGCTTAGGAGCACAGGGCGCCCGGGAGGCCCAGTACTTC
TRBD2	TRBV28	many	TRBJ2-2	CASSSGGGGELFF	TGTGCCAGCAGTTCTGGGGGGGGCGGGGAGCTGTTTTTT
-	TRBV20-1	medium-sized	TRBJ2-3	CSAATRDTQYF	TGCAGTGCAGCAACTAGGGATACGCAGTATTTT
-	TRBV5-6	many	TRBJ1-1	CASSFPGLATEAFF	TGTGCCAGCAGCTTTCCGGGACTCGCTACTGAAGCTTTCTTT
-	TRBV2	many	TRBJ2-2	CASRAGQNTGELFF	TGTGCCAGCAGGGCGGGACAGAACACCGGGGAGCTGTTTTTT
-	TRBV20-1	medium-sized	TRBJ2-1	CSCSSPRGNEQFF	TGCAGTTGCTCCAGTCCTAGGGGGAATGAGCAGTTCTTC